The 5 T cell receptor beta chains given below trace back to one sample, sequenced in a study of T cells after yellow fever vaccination. TCRdb recomputed calls from the 5' RACE reads with MiXCR, one row per CDR3 protein. The repertoire includes around 550,000 distinct CDR3 sequences, under 25% of them detected once, and 13% to 15% sits in the top ten. The specimen was PBMCs, collected 15 days after the yellow fever booster vaccination. These TCRs come from a man younger than 45 who received the YFV17D yellow fever vaccine.

V gene TRBV29-1 combines with J gene TRBJ2-7; 9 bases map to TRBD1. This CDR3 region has 12 residues. Germline assignment: CDR1 SQVTM and CDR2 ANQGSEA. Unmatched junction bases numbered 6, after V lost 6 bases and J lost 6 bases. The CDR3 sequence: CSVGTGRSEQYF. The CDR3 coding sequence is TGCAGCGTCGGGACAGGGAGGTCCGAGCAGTACTTC.

In its sample, this clonotype was seen a few times. The CDR3: CASTIGRDMNTEAFF. CDR3 sequence (DNA): TGTGCCAGCACGATCGGGAGGGACATGAACACTGAAGCTTTCTTT. The genes are TRBV11-1 and TRBJ1-1, with a tentative D call TRBD1 (6 bases). V was cut by 7 bases and J by 0 bases, with 15 bases left in between. Germline CDR1 reads SGHAT; CDR2 reads FQDESV (reference sequence). There are 15 residues in the CDR3.

This rearrangement joins TRBV20-1 to TRBJ1-1, with 8 nucleotides matching TRBD1. There are 10 residues in the CDR3. The V gene end was trimmed by 6 bases and the J gene end by 6 bases; junction bases not matched to a gene: 0. Germline V gives CDR1 DFQATT, CDR2 SNEGSKA (reference sequence). CDR3 residues: CSARGPEAFF. Here the CDR3 DNA reads TGCAGTGCCAGGGGGCCTGAAGCTTTCTTT.

This clonotype was counted between two and nine times. This chain's CDR3 is CAISPGQGSAEAFF. The CDR3 DNA is TGTGCCATCAGTCCGGGACAGGGATCGGCCGAAGCTTTCTTT. The chain recombines TRBV10-3 with TRBJ1-1; 9 positions agree with TRBD1. The trim removed 5 bases at V and 8 bases at J, leaving 9 bases unmatched. Germline assignment: CDR1 ENHRY and CDR2 SYGVKD. The CDR3 contains 14 residues.

This clonotype was picked up a small number of times. The chain combines TRBV29-1 with TRBJ1-3; D is unresolved. Trimming stripped 0 bases from V and 0 bases from J, with 9 bases between. The CDR3 extends over 15 amino acids. Germline-derived CDR1 and CDR2 are SQVTM and ANQGSEA. CDR3 DNA: TGCAGCGTTGAAGATGGCCGTGCCTCTGGAAACACCATATATTTT. This translates into CSVEDGRASGNTIYF.